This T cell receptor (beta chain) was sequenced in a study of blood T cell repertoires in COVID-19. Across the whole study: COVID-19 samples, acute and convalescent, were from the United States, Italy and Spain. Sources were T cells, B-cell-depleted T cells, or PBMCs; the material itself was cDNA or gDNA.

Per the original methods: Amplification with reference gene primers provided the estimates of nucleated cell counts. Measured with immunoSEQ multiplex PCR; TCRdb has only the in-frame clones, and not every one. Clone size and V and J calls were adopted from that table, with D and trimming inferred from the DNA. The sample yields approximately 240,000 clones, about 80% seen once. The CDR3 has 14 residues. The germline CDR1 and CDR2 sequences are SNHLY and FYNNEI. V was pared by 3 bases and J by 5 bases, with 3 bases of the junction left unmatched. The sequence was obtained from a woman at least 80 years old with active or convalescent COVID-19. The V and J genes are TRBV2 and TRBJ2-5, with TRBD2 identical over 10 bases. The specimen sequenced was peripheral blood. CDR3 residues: CASSDSGRSETQYF. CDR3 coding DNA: TGTGCCAGCAGTGATAGCGGGAGGAGTGAGACCCAGTACTTC.